Listed below are T cell receptor beta chains from one sample, sequenced in a study of blood T cell repertoires in COVID-19. TCRdb keeps only in-frame clones here, not all; method: immunoSEQ multiplex PCR. The sample has 300,000 to 350,000 clones, about four fifths seen once. The source material was peripheral blood. These receptors all come from a man aged 25 to 40 with active or convalescent COVID-19. Each CDR3 is given with its conserved first and last residue. D genes are given only for firm matches. Expanded clones get a size class; other rows say once, few or many, or leave the size out.

D: -; length: 14; size: -; V: TRBV4-1; J: TRBJ1-5; CDR3: CASSQYRVGQPQHF; DNA: TGCGCCAGCAGCCAATACAGGGTAGGTCAGCCCCAGCATTTT
D: -; length: 16; size: -; V: TRBV9; J: TRBJ1-6; CDR3: CASSVGGGGQGSPLHF; DNA: TGTGCCAGCAGCGTAGGCGGCGGGGGGCAAGGTTCACCCCTCCACTTT
D: TRBD2; length: 14; size: -; V: TRBV7-2; J: TRBJ2-3; CDR3: CASSAGGGGDTQYF; DNA: TGTGCCAGCAGCGCTGGGGGGGGAGGGGATACGCAGTATTTT
D: -; length: 13; size: -; V: TRBV28; J: TRBJ2-5; CDR3: CASSLGQKETQYF; DNA: TGTGCCAGCAGTTTGGGGCAGAAAGAGACCCAGTACTTC
D: -; length: 13; size: -; V: TRBV11-2; J: TRBJ1-5; CDR3: CASSGDGNQPQHF; DNA: TGTGCCAGTTCAGGGGATGGCAATCAGCCCCAGCATTTT
D: -; length: 15; size: -; V: TRBV7-3; J: TRBJ2-1; CDR3: CASSLRHLTRNEQFF; DNA: TGTGCCAGCAGCTTACGACACCTGACTAGGAATGAGCAGTTCTTC
D: TRBD2; length: 17; size: -; V: TRBV5-6; J: TRBJ2-3; CDR3: CASSLPGLAGSTDTQYF; DNA: TGTGCCAGCAGCTTACCGGGACTAGCGGGGAGCACAGATACGCAGTATTTT
D: -; length: 17; size: few; V: TRBV11-3; J: TRBJ2-2; CDR3: CASSFRRDSTNTGELFF; DNA: TGTGCCAGCAGCTTCCGGAGGGACAGTACGAACACCGGGGAGCTGTTTTTT
D: -; length: 16; size: -; V: TRBV3-1/TRBV3-2; J: TRBJ2-3; CDR3: CASSQARTDSTDTQYF; DNA: TGTGCCAGCAGCCAAGCTCGGACAGATAGCACAGATACGCAGTATTTT
D: -; length: 12; size: -; V: TRBV6-1; J: TRBJ2-3; CDR3: CASSEAGDTQYF; DNA: TGTGCCAGCAGTGAAGCCGGAGATACGCAGTATTTT
D: -; length: 15; size: -; V: TRBV7-2; J: TRBJ2-3; CDR3: CASSLAGPGADTQYF; DNA: TGTGCCAGCAGCTTAGCGGGGCCGGGCGCAGATACGCAGTATTTT
D: TRBD2; length: 15; size: -; V: TRBV7-3; J: TRBJ2-2; CDR3: CASSLIAGGTGELFF; DNA: TGTGCCAGCAGCTTAATTGCGGGAGGTACCGGGGAGCTGTTTTTT
D: -; length: 13; size: few; V: TRBV12-3/TRBV12-4; J: TRBJ1-2; CDR3: CASSLAQGGGYTF; DNA: TGTGCCAGCAGTTTAGCACAGGGAGGGGGCTACACCTTC
D: -; length: 14; size: -; V: TRBV28; J: TRBJ1-4; CDR3: CASRVSGVREKLFF; DNA: TGTGCCAGCAGAGTGTCCGGGGTGAGGGAAAAACTGTTTTTT
D: -; length: 15; size: -; V: TRBV5-5; J: TRBJ1-1; CDR3: CASSRSGAGPSEAFF; DNA: TGTGCCAGCAGCCGATCAGGGGCCGGACCTTCTGAAGCTTTCTTT
D: -; length: 13; size: -; V: TRBV6-2/TRBV6-3; J: TRBJ1-5; CDR3: CASSLTGFQPQHF; DNA: TGTGCCAGCAGTCTTACAGGGTTTCAGCCCCAGCATTTT
D: TRBD2; length: 16; size: many; V: TRBV11-2; J: TRBJ2-7; CDR3: CASSSAGTSGTYEQYF; DNA: TGTGCCAGCAGCTCAGCCGGGACTAGCGGGACCTACGAGCAGTACTTC
D: TRBD2; length: 16; size: -; V: TRBV29-1; J: TRBJ2-1; CDR3: CSVEDLGRGVYNEQFF; DNA: TGCAGCGTTGAAGATCTGGGGAGGGGAGTCTACAATGAGCAGTTCTTC
D: TRBD2; length: 13; size: -; V: TRBV29-1; J: TRBJ2-1; CDR3: CSVVGGGAVEQFF; DNA: TGCAGCGTTGTTGGCGGGGGGGCCGTCGAGCAGTTCTTC
D: -; length: 14; size: -; V: TRBV7-2; J: TRBJ1-5; CDR3: CASSFQGKGQPQHF; DNA: TGTGCCAGCAGCTTCCAGGGGAAGGGTCAGCCCCAGCATTTT
D: -; length: 14; size: -; V: TRBV11-3; J: TRBJ2-3; CDR3: CASSPRDMTDTQYF; DNA: TGTGCCAGCAGCCCCCGGGATATGACAGATACGCAGTATTTT
D: -; length: 17; size: once; V: TRBV19; J: TRBJ1-1; CDR3: CATKGTLEHPRTTEAFF; DNA: TGTGCCACCAAGGGGACACTCGAACACCCAAGGACCACTGAAGCTTTCTTT
D: -; length: 17; size: -; V: TRBV7-9; J: TRBJ1-5; CDR3: CASSPDRGGRDNQPQHF; DNA: TGTGCCAGCAGCCCAGACCGGGGGGGCCGAGACAATCAGCCCCAGCATTTT
D: -; length: 15; size: -; V: TRBV5-6; J: TRBJ1-5; CDR3: CASSLAVRGNQPQHF; DNA: TGTGCCAGCAGCTTGGCAGTAAGGGGAAATCAGCCCCAGCATTTT
D: TRBD2; length: 16; size: -; V: TRBV11-2; J: TRBJ2-5; CDR3: CASTIGTSGGWETQYF; DNA: TGTGCCAGCACCATAGGGACTAGCGGGGGGTGGGAGACCCAGTACTTC
D: -; length: 13; size: -; V: TRBV29-1; J: TRBJ2-3; CDR3: CSASKGGTDTQYF; DNA: TGCAGCGCCTCGAAGGGGGGCACAGATACGCAGTATTTT
D: TRBD2; length: 17; size: -; V: TRBV29-1; J: TRBJ2-5; CDR3: CSVIQGLAETQRETQYF; DNA: TGCAGCGTTATTCAAGGACTAGCGGAAACCCAACGGGAGACCCAGTACTTC